This TCR beta chain was recorded in a study of long-term antiretroviral therapy in people with HIV (dated by TCRdb to between 2022 and 2023). At the level of the whole study: The earliest samples were collected about a decade before the 2015 WHO recommendation for immediate ART, when ART was typically delayed until CD4 counts fell. This retrospective serial study examined whether starting ART and sustained HIV suppression were associated with changes in the composition and diversity of the TRB repertoire in peripheral blood. The cohort contributed over 150 cryopreserved PBMC samples from fewer than 35 adults with confirmed HIV infection, collected serially over a mean of about six years (range 1-12). Of the roughly 30 participants with HIV, eleven were female. No cross-contamination during QIAcube processing was seen in test extractions of a monoclonal T-cell line run alongside around 30 polyclonal samples. Study-level results and caveats: Because cell numbers in pre-ART samples were limited, unsorted PBMC were profiled instead of sorted CD4+ and CD8+ T cells. Expanded TRB clones identified before ART initiation dominated the repertoire across all time points, though the dominance fluctuated and decreased in many PLHIV after ART. No data were available on ART adherence, viral resistance or therapy changes, limiting inferences about post-ART repertoire changes. CDR3 length ranges in HIV repertoires were narrower than in controls, and network structure suggested an antigen-experienced repertoire with only a slight naive shift after ART. Starting ART was linked to a significant rise in TRB diversity, yet even after long-term ART the diversity remained significantly lower than in transplant donor controls. The samples span the years 2004 to 2017, and the ART regimens used may be less effective than current regimens. Since PBMC availability was limited, sequencing covered only the TCR beta chain, with no alpha chain pairing.

The CDR3 runs 14 amino acids, cysteine and phenylalanine included. Only CDR3 DNA is held: 42 bases, read in frame from base 1. V is pared back by 8 bases and J by 6 bases, with 19 bases lying between the germline termini. From a lookup of the germline V gene, CDR1 and CDR2 are MNHNS and SASEGT. Details on this clone: It has no known antigen specificity. No per-base quality is available; no much larger clone lies one base away.

Inclusion was restricted to participants for whom at least one PBMC sample before ART initiation and at least two post-ART samples were available. All participants with HIV were treated in the United States of America. Before DNA extraction, cryopreserved samples containing about 0.9-10 million PBMC were thawed and washed. At the time of the earliest PBMC sample, participants with HIV were aged between roughly 23 and 60 years. Each participant contributed PBMC samples from 1-4 timepoints before ART initiation and 2-8 timepoints after ART initiation, with a median of 7 samples. Serial HIV viral load, CD4+ T-cell count, ART history and demographic data were obtained for every participant. Genomic DNA was extracted from unsorted PBMC with a Qiagen kit on a QIAcube, with processing performed in batches of 12 samples. The immunoSEQ hsTCRB v3.0 assay was used at survey level resolution to sequence the TRB variable region. The targeted TRB sequencing depth was roughly 40,000-55,000 T-cell genomes per sample. An Illumina MiSeq with a v3 150-cycle kit was used to sequence the pooled TRB libraries. The paper's processing steps were these. Analysis of repertoires was carried out in R inside a reproducible Nextflow workflow spanning QC, data transformation and analysis. LymphoSeq2, an R package for exploring AIRR-Seq data, was used to implement the custom analyses. After excluding a few samples that yielded fewer than 5000 total TRB sequences, around 190 HIV repertoires remained for analysis. Among the roughly 180 retained HIV repertoires, 55 to 60 were collected before ART initiation and roughly 130 after ART initiation. Repertoires were downsampled to 5000 TRB nucleotide sequences, with summary statistics averaged over 100 downsampling iterations. Only TRB sequences with CDR3 regions of at least seven amino acids were retained for analysis. Diversity was assessed using a clonality score derived from Shannon entropy and using the Gini coefficient. In the repertoire networks, any two of the top 5000 CDR3 amino acid sequences were connected whenever the two sequences differed by an edit distance of one. For TRB CDR3 amino acid sequences, antigen specificity groups and MHC restriction were predicted with GLIPH2. Known CMV, EBV, HIV or tissue antigen associations were flagged by matching CDR3 amino acid sequences against VDJdb and McPAS-TCR. Pre-ART, post-ART and control groups were compared with Wilcoxon signed-rank tests and Holm-Bonferroni correction. This immuneACCESS table, as held by TCRdb, lists in-frame sequences with V and J called but not all clones. Of the missing ones, under half trace to an unresolved V gene in checked studies; the others have no known cause. V and J calls plus clone size are reproduced from that table; the DNA served to infer D and trimming. A total of 13,000 to 15,000 clones appear in this sample, around 80% of them only once. Together, the top ten hold roughly a quarter of the sample.

The TCR sequence derives from a man aged 35 to 55 with HIV. The sequence links TRBV6-1 to TRBJ1-2, with a weak D call of TRBD1 (5 bases match). Sequencing used unsorted PBMCs, obtained 3.1 years after starting antiretroviral therapy. The DNA reads TGTGCCAGCTTCGGGGGATGGGGAAGCGATGGCTACACCTTC. This encodes CASFGGWGSDGYTF.